The rows below give T cell receptor beta chains drawn from one sample of a study of control samples from healthy donors and cancer patients. Generated by immunoSEQ multiplex PCR, the TCRdb table keeps only in-frame clones and is missing some. The repertoire includes about 61,000 clones, around 90% of them detected once, and roughly 5.7% sits in the top ten. Material: PBMCs. These receptors all stem from a man in his sixties with colorectal cancer. The conserved cysteine and the conserved F or W are not part of the CDR3 here. Some rows mark clone size as missing; the rest say once, few, many or name a class of expanded clone.

clone_size v_call cdr3_aa
- TRBV5-1 ASSRGTGGGYT
- TRBV19 ASSSRRSYTGELF
- TRBV19 ASSPQSTGSTGELF
- TRBV5-6 ASSPLGGKTGELF
- TRBV6-5 ASSLGGGFQY
- TRBV19 ASRETGGTSAQY
- TRBV11-2 ASSPGTTYEQY
- TRBV4-3 ASSQAQGLYEQY
- TRBV7-2 ASSLMGQGLHEAF
few TRBV27 ASSLLDRSSYNSPLH
- TRBV19 ASSTELAKRGEQF
once TRBV5-1 ASSSGTGTYEQY
- TRBV6-5 ASSRTINTDTQY
- TRBV6-5 ASSYSRGLNGYT
- TRBV6-2/TRBV6-3 ASSYSPGIGGEQF
- TRBV9 ASSAPSDTQY
- TRBV10-1 AGSSSYEQY
- TRBV7-9 ASSLGAGPETQY
- TRBV30 AWNNLAKGGQF
- TRBV7-2 ASSLAPLTSGGGQETQY
- TRBV5-1 ASSLQGAAEAF
- TRBV4-2 ASSQEGEGPNQPQH
once TRBV30 ACEWRGARGNTIY